What follows are 14 T cell receptor beta chains derived from one specimen sequenced in a study of T cell changes during pregnancy in multiple sclerosis. Measured with immunoSEQ multiplex PCR; TCRdb has only the in-frame clones, and not every one. The top ten hold about 4.5% of the sample, which has around 92,000 clones, just under 95% seen once. The material was peripheral blood, obtained in the first trimester of pregnancy. The source of these receptors is a female donor with multiple sclerosis, enrolled in a pregnancy study.

The CDR3 bases are TGCGCCAGCAGTGAGCGACTAGCAAACACCGGGGAGCTGTTTTTT. Its protein product is CASSERLANTGELFF. This chain joins TRBV10-2 and TRBJ2-2; 7 positions agree with TRBD2. J was trimmed by 2 bases and V by 2 bases; bases with no gene match: 2. The CDR3 runs to 15 residues. Germline assignment: CDR1 WSHSY and CDR2 SAAADI.

This rearrangement joins TRBV7-3 to TRBJ2-1; 10 positions match TRBD1. The CDR3 is made up of 16 amino acids. Per the germline V gene, CDR1 is SGHTA and CDR2 is FQGTGA. V trimming: 5 bases; J trimming: 3 bases; junction bases outside the gene matches: 7. For the CDR3, the DNA is TGTGCCAGCAGCCCCACTCGGACAGGGGGCTACAATGAGCAGTTCTTC. It specifies CASSPTRTGGYNEQFF.

This clone was observed once. The chain has TRBV5-6 and TRBJ1-2; no reliable D call. The V gene's germline CDR1 is SGHDT and CDR2 YYEEEE. The germline V and J ends were trimmed by 2 bases and 4 bases, with 9 bases remaining between them. CDR3 size: 13 residues. Written as DNA, the CDR3 is TGTGCCAGCAGCTTAGGCAGGTTCTATGGCTACACCTTC. This sequence encodes CASSLGRFYGYTF.

This clone is a singleton in its sample. The chain employs TRBV9 and TRBJ1-5; 8 bases match TRBD1. The junction had 8 bases not matched to a gene; V was cut back by 3 bases and J by 6 bases. This CDR3 has 15 amino acids. CDR1 and CDR2 from the germline V gene are SGDLS and YYNGEE. Written as DNA, the CDR3 is TGTGCCAGCAGCGGAGGACAGGGTTTCGTTCAGCCCCAGCATTTT. As protein: CASSGGQGFVQPQHF.

The CDR3 DNA sequence: TGTGCCAGCAGCCAGGGGGCATTTCTCGATCAGCCCCAGCATTTT. Its protein is CASSQGAFLDQPQHF. The rearrangement joins TRBV2 to TRBJ1-5; TRBD1 aligns across 8 bases. The CDR3 sequence is 15 residues long. Germline CDR1 and CDR2: SNHLY and FYNNEI. V dropped 6 bases and J dropped 5; count of bases not matched to a gene: 9.

This sequence joins TRBV2 and TRBJ2-7; 9 nucleotides agree with TRBD1. The CDR3 runs to 14 residues. With V trimmed by 7 bases and J by 4 bases, 8 bases remained unmatched. CDR1 is SNHLY and CDR2 is FYNNEI in the germline V gene. As DNA, the CDR3 is TGTGCCAGCACCCCGGACAGGGGTTTTTACGAGCAGTACTTC. This sequence encodes CASTPDRGFYEQYF.

CDR3 DNA: TGTGCCAGCATCGCGGACAGTTCGAACACTGAAGCTTTCTTT. This translates into CASIADSSNTEAFF. The genes are TRBV4-2 and TRBJ1-1; TRBD1 is a possible D gene (6 bases). CDR1 is LGHNA and CDR2 is YNFKEQ in the germline V gene. There are 14 residues in the CDR3. Trimming cost V 7 bases and J 1 base, with 13 bases left between them.

The genes are TRBV11-2 and TRBJ2-1, with D hard to call. Germline CDR1 reads SGHAT; CDR2 reads FQNNGV. The CDR3 spans 15 residues. V gave up 1 base and J gave up 0 bases, with 7 bases separating them. The CDR3 DNA sequence: TGTGCCAGCAGCTTAGGCACAAGCTCCTACAATGAGCAGTTCTTC. Translated: CASSLGTSSYNEQFF.

The rearrangement joins TRBV10-3 to TRBJ2-1, with TRBD1 matching over 7 bases. Trimming took 3 bases from V and 8 from J; bases not matched to a gene: 10. This CDR3 is built from 15 residues. Germline V CDR1 and CDR2: ENHRY, SYGVKD. The CDR3 here is CAISDRQGRVDEQFF. CDR3 sequence (DNA): TGTGCCATCAGTGACAGACAGGGCCGGGTGGATGAGCAGTTCTTC.

V usage is TRBV27 and J usage is TRBJ2-7; 8 positions match TRBD2. The CDR3 is 13 residues long. J was trimmed by 7 bases and V by 3 bases; bases with no gene match: 5. Germline CDR1 is MNHEY and CDR2 is SMNVEV (reference sequence). CDR3 DNA sequence: TGTGCCAGCAGTTTCGGGGGGGCCGGTGAGCAGTACTTC. It translates to CASSFGGAGEQYF.

This sequence joins TRBV2 and TRBJ2-1; maybe TRBD1 (6 bases). This CDR3 spans 16 amino acids. The germline CDR1 and CDR2 sequences are SNHLY and FYNNEI. Trimming pared 2 bases from V and 3 bases from J, leaving 14 bases between. The CDR3 coding sequence is TGTGCCAGCAGTGAACAGGGGCTGGGGGTCTACAATGAGCAGTTCTTC. Encoded protein: CASSEQGLGVYNEQFF.

This clone occurred once. The genes are TRBV18 and TRBJ2-1; 9 positions match TRBD2. The CDR3 sequence is 14 residues long. Germline values: CDR1 KGHSH, CDR2 LQKENI. Trimming removed 2 bases from V and 6 bases from J; junction bases left unmatched: 2. The CDR3, as DNA: TGTGCCAGCTCACCAGGTAGCGGGGGCAATGAGCAGTTCTTC. It translates to CASSPGSGGNEQFF. Supplemented by reference TRBV18 and TRBJ2-1, the full variable domain reads NAGVMQNPRHLVRRRGQEARLRCSPMKGHSHVYWYRQLPEEGLKFMVYLQKENIIDESGMPKERFSAEFPKEGPSILRIQQVVRGDSAAYFCASSPGSGGNEQFFGPGTRLTVL.

The CDR3 reads CASSVAGQGQTGELFF. DNA for the CDR3: TGTGCCAGCAGCGTAGCGGGACAGGGCCAGACCGGGGAGCTGTTTTTT. The chain joins TRBV9 to TRBJ2-2; 9 nucleotides align to TRBD1. This CDR3 has 16 amino acids. Germline loops: CDR1 SGDLS, CDR2 YYNGEE. V lost 0 bases and J lost 5; bases outside the gene matches: 5.

About this clone: The same CDR3 arises from other DNA sequences in this sample as well. The chain employs TRBV13 and TRBJ2-7; D perhaps matches TRBD2 (7 bases). Deletions cut 5 bases from V and 7 bases from J, with 18 bases between. This CDR3 is 14 amino acids long. Germline V gene data show CDR1 as PRHDT and CDR2 as FYEKMQ (reference sequence). As DNA, the CDR3 is TGTGCCAGCAGCGAAGGGGGAACGGGGGGAGAGCAGTACTTC. It is translated as CASSEGGTGGEQYF.